This T cell receptor beta chain is drawn from a study of OX40 agonist ivuxolimab in advanced cancers. Concerning this clone itself: The antigen remains unidentified.

Findings of the study overall: Part of the nonresponder group also had normalized T-cell clonal expansion that was low. No antigen was identified for the clonally expanded peripheral T cells.

TCRdb's table, derived via immunoSEQ multiplex PCR, lists solely in-frame clones and lacks some. The sample has about 68,000 clones, around 93% seen once; the top ten hold 0.85% to 1.2%. This specimen was CD4+ or CD8+ T cells sorted from blood, taken in a trial of the OX40 agonist ivuxolimab. The clonotype originates from an adult with an advanced solid tumor such as melanoma, head and neck, liver or kidney cancer.

For the CDR3, the DNA is TGTGCCAGTAGTATAGGGACTAGCACAGATACGCAGTATTTT. Its translation is CASSIGTSTDTQYF. V is TRBV19 and J is TRBJ2-3, with D maybe TRBD2 (5 bases). Germline lookup yields CDR1 LNHDA and CDR2 SQIVND (reference sequence). Trimming shortened V by 1 base and J by 0 bases, and 5 bases separated the two germline ends. The CDR3 is 14 residues long.